This entry concerns a single T cell receptor beta chain. Its antigen is unidentified. This sample was included in a study of cytomegalovirus exposure and HLA in healthy donors. It was with 60 Vbeta and 13 Jbeta primers that the PCR ran. Sequencing was performed with immunoSEQ multiplex PCR; in TCRdb, only in-frame clones are kept and a portion is missing. The sample has about 110,000 clones, 69% seen once. V lost 5 bases to trimming and J lost 4 bases, with 9 bases between them. The CDR3 consists of 13 residues. Germline V gene sequence: CDR1 SGHVS, CDR2 FQNEAQ. Whole-study findings and limits: The listing of 150 to 200 TCR beta chains classed them as cytomegalovirus-associated.

The receptor was derived from a man aged 25-45 years in good health and CMV-seronegative. The rearrangement links TRBV7-8 to TRBJ1-5; perhaps TRBD1 as D (6 bases). Sequenced input: PBMCs. The CDR3 region has the DNA TGTGCCAGCAGCCCGGGACAAAATCAGCCCCAGCATTTT. Protein: CASSPGQNQPQHF.